The 6 T cell receptor beta chains below were found in one sample sequenced in a study of cytomegalovirus exposure and HLA in healthy donors. In the PCR, 60 Vbeta and 13 Jbeta primers were used. Assay: immunoSEQ multiplex PCR; the TCRdb copy retains only in-frame clones and omits some. The profile shows more than 85,000 clones, roughly 80% of them singletons. The specimen was PBMCs. These receptors were collected from a man aged 35 to 55 in good health and CMV-seronegative.

The gene calls are TRBV7-9 and TRBJ1-3; 8 nucleotides match TRBD1. CDR1 and CDR2 (germline): SEHNR, FQNEAQ (reference sequence). The V segment lost 3 bases and the J segment 4 bases; nucleotides outside the gene matches: 5. The CDR3 contains 15 residues. The CDR3 DNA sequence: TGTGCCAGCAGCTTGGGGGACAGGCCCGGAAACACCATATATTTT. The encoded protein is CASSLGDRPGNTIYF. The full variable domain, rest sourced from reference TRBV7-9 and TRBJ1-3, is DTGVSQNPRHKITKRGQNVTFRCDPISEHNRLYWYRQTLGQGPEFLTYFQNEAQLEKSRLLSDRFSAERPKGSFSTLEIQRTEQGDSAMYLCASSLGDRPGNTIYFGEGSWLTVV.

The chain carries TRBV18 and TRBJ1-1; D possibly corresponds to TRBD1 (6 bases). The CDR3 has 16 amino acids. Trimming took off 4 bases at V and 0 bases at J, with 15 bases between the two ends. The germline V gene has CDR1 KGHSH and CDR2 LQKENI. CDR3 sequence (DNA): TGTGCCAGCTCACTCCGGGGGGCAGCCTTGAACACTGAAGCTTTCTTT. It is translated as CASSLRGAALNTEAFF.

This chain links TRBV14 with TRBJ1-2; D ambiguous. This CDR3 has 12 amino acids. Trimming shortened V by 3 bases and J by 8 bases, and 10 bases separated the two germline ends. In germline, CDR1 is SGHDN, CDR2 FVKESK. Here the CDR3 DNA reads TGTGCCAGCAGCCAGACGGCAGGAGGCTACACCTTC. This encodes CASSQTAGGYTF.

The chain recombines TRBV5-1 with TRBJ1-6, with a weak D call TRBD1 (5 bases). Per the germline V gene, CDR1 is SGHRS and CDR2 is YFSETQ. V lost 0 bases and J 7 bases, leaving 14 bases between the germline ends. The CDR3 is made up of 16 amino acids. The DNA of the CDR3 is TGCGCCAGCAGCTTGGAGGGGAATACTATCAATTCACCCCTCCACTTT. Encoded protein: CASSLEGNTINSPLHF. Drawing the rest from reference TRBV5-1 and TRBJ1-6, the complete variable domain is KAGVTQTPRYLIKTRGQQVTLSCSPISGHRSVSWYQQTPGQGLQFLFEYFSETQRNKGNFPGRFSGRQFSNSRSEMNVSTLELGDSALYLCASSLEGNTINSPLHFGNGTRLTVT.

The CDR3 here is CASSQVGVTALGYTF. DNA of the CDR3: TGCGCCAGCAGCCAAGTCGGGGTCACCGCGCTCGGCTACACCTTC. The chain is built from TRBV4-1 and TRBJ1-2; unclear D gene. The germline V gene has CDR1 MGHRA and CDR2 YSYEKL. This CDR3 is built from 15 residues. Trimming pared 1 base from V and 8 bases from J, leaving 17 bases between.

This clone is a singleton in its sample. The CDR3 reads CASSLSGGGLDTQYF. As DNA, the CDR3 is TGCGCCAGCAGCTTGTCAGGGGGCGGTTTAGATACGCAGTATTTT. The chain combines TRBV5-1 with TRBJ2-3, with 8 bases identical to TRBD1. Germline V gives CDR1 SGHRS, CDR2 YFSETQ. V was clipped by 1 base and J by 5 bases; unmatched bases: 6. This CDR3 has 15 amino acids.